This T cell receptor (beta chain) was recovered during a study of T cell clonality in common variable immunodeficiency. With V trimmed by 4 bases and J by 2 bases, 3 bases remained unmatched. CDR1 and CDR2 from the germline V gene are SGHRS and YFSETQ. The CDR3 covers 14 residues. TCRdb's copy holds only in-frame clones and misses some; the assay was immunoSEQ multiplex PCR. The data show 16,000 or so clones, with none appearing a single time. Study results and limitations: CVID subjects shared fewer TCRbeta clones than healthy controls did. Reportedly, TCR beta sequences from common variable immunodeficiency showed fewer deletions and N-nucleotide insertions.

CVID subjects were around 14 female and around 31 male, aged roughly 8 to 64. Caucasian heritage predominated among both patients and controls. Donors gave roughly 5 to 8.5 ml heparinized peripheral whole blood. This clone is deemed medium-sized (0.01 to 0.1%). Its matching antigen is unknown. The CDR3 end lies 3 residues beyond the end of the read and is filled in from the germline J gene. The sample was peripheral blood mononuclear cells. This chain links TRBV5-1 with TRBJ1-5; TRBD1 matches at 7 bases. The clonotype was recovered from a human donor with common variable immunodeficiency. CDR3 protein: CASSEGQGNQPQHF. CDR3 bases read: TGCGCCAGCAGCGAAGGACAGGGCAATCAGCCC.